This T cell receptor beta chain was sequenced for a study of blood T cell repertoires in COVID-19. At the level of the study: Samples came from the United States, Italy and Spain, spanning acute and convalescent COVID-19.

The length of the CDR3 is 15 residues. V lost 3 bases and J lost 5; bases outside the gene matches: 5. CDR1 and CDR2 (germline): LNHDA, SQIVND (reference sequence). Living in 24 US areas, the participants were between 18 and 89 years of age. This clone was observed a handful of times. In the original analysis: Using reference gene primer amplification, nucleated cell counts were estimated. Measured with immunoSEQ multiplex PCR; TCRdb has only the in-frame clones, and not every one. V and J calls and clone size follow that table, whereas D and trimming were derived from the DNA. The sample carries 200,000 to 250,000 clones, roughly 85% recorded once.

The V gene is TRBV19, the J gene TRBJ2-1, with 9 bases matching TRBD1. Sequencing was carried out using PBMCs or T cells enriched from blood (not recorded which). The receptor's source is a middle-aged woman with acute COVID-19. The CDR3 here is CASSISDRGHNEQFF. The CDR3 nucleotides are TGTGCCAGTAGTATTTCGGACAGGGGACACAATGAGCAGTTCTTC. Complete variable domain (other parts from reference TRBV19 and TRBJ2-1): DGGITQSPKYLFRKEGQNVTLSCEQNLNHDAMYWYRQDPGQGLRLIYYSQIVNDFQKGDIAEGYSVSREKKESFPLTVTSAQKNPTAFYLCASSISDRGHNEQFFGPGTRLTVL.